The 8 T cell receptor beta chains below come from one sample, sequenced in a study of regulatory T cells in long-lasting Graves disease. Described time point: newly diagnosed GD, antithyroid drugs for less than 3 months. Researchers made the TCR library from RNA that was extracted from PBMCs. In building TCR beta libraries, iRepertoire HTBI primers were used together with Arm-PCR of CDR3 regions. TCRdb re-derived calls from the multiplex PCR reads in MiXCR, one entry per CDR3 protein. The sample has approximately 360,000 distinct CDR3 sequences, 12% seen once. The sample also formed part of further work on T cells in Graves' hyperthyroidism and ophthalmopathy.

The sequencing used peripheral blood mononuclear cells (PBMCs), collected at new diagnosis, from a patient treated with antithyroid drugs. These receptor sequences come from a woman under 30 with Graves disease.

In this sample, this clonotype turned up many times. This chain joins TRBV28 and TRBJ2-3; D unclear. The CDR3 is 10 amino acids. V was cut by 3 bases and J by 8 bases, with 3 bases left in between. Germline V gene sequence: CDR1 MDHEN, CDR2 SYDVKM. The CDR3 reads CASSLGTQYF. CDR3 nucleotides: TGTGCCAGCAGTTTGGGTACGCAGTATTTT. Complete variable domain (other parts from reference TRBV28 and TRBJ2-3): DVKVTQSSRYLVKRTGEKVFLECVQDMDHENMFWYRQDPGLGLRLIYFSYDVKMKEKGDIPEGYSVSREKKERFSLILESASTNQTSMYLCASSLGTQYFGPGTRLTVL.

This clonotype was seen at least ten times. The V gene is TRBV15, the J gene TRBJ2-7; no firm D call. Per germline, CDR1 LNHNV and CDR2 YYDKDF (reference sequence). The CDR3 contains 16 residues. The V end lost 0 bases, the J end lost 2 bases, and 14 bases lay between the germline ends. The CDR3 loop reads CATSRDKSNIAYEQYF. DNA of the CDR3: TGTGCCACCAGCAGAGATAAGTCGAACATTGCCTACGAGCAGTACTTC.

This clonotype was counted ten times or more. J is TRBJ1-1 and V is TRBV6-9; D call uncertain. Germline values: CDR1 MNHGY, CDR2 SVAAGI. The CDR3 has 14 residues. Trimming removed 1 base from V and 5 bases from J, with 11 bases in between. In DNA, the CDR3 is TGTGCCAGCAGTTATTATGGGAGCCAGACTGAAGCTTTCTTT. Residues: CASSYYGSQTEAFF.

The table lists this clonotype with a few counts. The chain combines TRBV7-6 with TRBJ1-2; TRBD1 might be the D (5 bases). This CDR3 comprises 18 residues. Trimming left V 5 bases short and J 2 bases short, with 24 bases between. Per the germline V gene, CDR1 is SGHVS and CDR2 is FNYEAQ. The CDR3: CASSHLLESGPKNYGYTF. DNA for the CDR3: TGTGCCAGCAGCCACCTCCTTGAATCGGGGCCAAAGAACTATGGCTACACCTTC. Full variable domain (missing parts from reference TRBV7-6 and TRBJ1-2): GAGVSQSPRYKVTKRGQDVALRCDPISGHVSLYWYRQALGQGPEFLTYFNYEAQQDKSGLPNDRFSAERPEGSISTLTIQRTEQRDSAMYRCASSHLLESGPKNYGYTFGSGTRLTVV.

This clonotype was recorded at least ten times. V usage is TRBV9 and J usage is TRBJ2-5; perhaps D is TRBD1 or TRBD2 (6 bases each). In germline, CDR1 is SGDLS, CDR2 YYNGEE. Deletions cut 3 bases from V and 5 bases from J, with 17 bases between. The CDR3 length is 15 residues. CDR3 DNA sequence: TGTGCCAGCAGCGCCCCTGGGGGGCAGTCGGAGACCCAGTACTTC. Translated, it gives CASSAPGGQSETQYF.

Ten or more counts support this clonotype. The rearrangement uses TRBV20-1 and TRBJ2-7; 16 bases map to TRBD2. Unmatched junction bases numbered 8, after V lost 8 bases and J lost 7 bases. This CDR3 contains 14 residues. Germline loops: CDR1 DFQATT, CDR2 SNEGSKA (reference sequence). This chain's CDR3 is CSTLGLAGGKEQYF. As DNA, the CDR3 is TGCAGTACTTTGGGACTAGCGGGAGGGAAGGAGCAGTACTTC.

Only a few counts were recorded for this clonotype. The J gene is TRBJ2-3, the V gene TRBV20-1; 10 positions match TRBD2. This CDR3 spans 15 amino acids. Per germline, CDR1 DFQATT and CDR2 SNEGSKA (reference sequence). J was trimmed by 2 bases and V by 4 bases; bases with no gene match: 6. DNA for the CDR3: TGCAGTGCTACCAGCGGGAGGGCCGACACAGATACGCAGTATTTT. It specifies CSATSGRADTDTQYF.

This sequence joins TRBV4-1 and TRBJ2-3, with TRBD2 matching 9 bases. Germline V gene lookup returns CDR1 MGHRA and CDR2 YSYEKL. The CDR3 covers 15 residues. V shed 1 base, J shed 6 bases, and the junction held 5 bases outside the gene matches. CDR3 sequence: CASSQGFSGRDTQYF. CDR3 nucleotides: TGCGCCAGCAGCCAAGGTTTCAGCGGGAGGGATACGCAGTATTTT.